This TCR beta chain was sequenced for a study of shared clonotypes between healthy human individuals. The data were produced by immunoSEQ multiplex PCR, yet TCRdb's version contains in-frame clones alone and is incomplete. Among more than 2 million clones listed, 90% to 95% were seen once. Naivety among CD8 cells was defined by CD45RO negativity and positive CCR7 selection, thereby excluding terminally differentiated effector memory CD45RA+ cells. The germline V gene encodes CDR1 MNHEY and CDR2 SMNVEV (reference sequence). The length of the CDR3 is 18 residues. V was clipped by 5 bases and J by 1 base, with 21 bases between them.

Sequencing was performed on naive CD8+ T cells from PBMCs. The chain links TRBV27 to TRBJ1-3; maybe TRBD1 (6 bases). The sequence was collected from a man younger than 35 in good health. Some clones in this sample may be carry-over from other donors' samples. The CDR3 is CASSPLLRGLTSGNTIYF. In DNA, the CDR3 is TGTGCCAGCAGTCCGCTCTTGAGGGGGTTGACGTCTGGAAACACCATATATTTT.